This T cell receptor (beta chain) originates from a study of blood T cell repertoires in COVID-19. For the study at large: Collection of acute and convalescent COVID-19 samples took place in the United States, Italy and Spain.

Trimming took 6 bases from V and 0 from J, leaving 11 bases between them. CDR3 length equals 15 residues. Germline V CDR1 and CDR2: MRHNA, SNTAGT. Original data processing: By means of reference gene primer amplification, nucleated cell counts were estimated. The data were produced by immunoSEQ multiplex PCR, yet TCRdb's version contains in-frame clones alone and is incomplete. The DNA was the basis for D and trimming; V, J and clone size are from that table. The sample shows roughly 74,000 clones, just over 85% of them seen only once. Sequenced: peripheral blood. The TCR was taken from an elderly woman with active or convalescent COVID-19. The gene calls are TRBV6-4 and TRBJ1-4; D gene unclear. The CDR3 DNA reads TGTGCCAGCAGGGGCCGGTCTGCAACTAATGAAAAACTGTTTTTT. Protein product: CASRGRSATNEKLFF.